Listed below are T cell receptor beta chains from one sample, sequenced in a study of neoadjuvant anti-PD-1 for oral cavity cancer. Clones were sequenced by immunoSEQ multiplex PCR, and TCRdb holds only the in-frame ones, with some missing. Of 9,500 to 10,000 clones in the sample, over 65% were seen once. The sequences come from PBMCs, collected after nivolumab (anti-PD-1) treatment. All receptors come from a person between 40 and 85 years old with oral cavity squamous cell carcinoma. The CDR3 runs from the conserved cysteine through the conserved F or W. The order of the fields is D gene, V gene, J gene, clone size, CDR3 DNA, CDR3 protein. The D gene is left open where the match is weak. Expanded clones get a size class; other rows say once, few or many, or leave the size out.

D: .
V: TRBV7-2
J: TRBJ1-2
size: .
DNA: TGTGCCAGCAGCTTATTATCAGGCACGAGAAACCATGGCTACACCTTC
CDR3: CASSLLSGTRNHGYTF

D: .
V: TRBV6-1
J: TRBJ1-1
size: .
DNA: TGTGCCAGCAGTGAAGCGGGGGGGTACACTGAAGCTTTCTTT
CDR3: CASSEAGGYTEAFF

D: .
V: TRBV11-2
J: TRBJ1-1
size: .
DNA: TGTGCCAGCAGCTTAGCTTACAGGGTCGGAGACACTGAAGCTTTCTTT
CDR3: CASSLAYRVGDTEAFF

D: TRBD2
V: TRBV18
J: TRBJ2-5
size: .
DNA: TGTGCCAGCTCACCAATAGTAGCGGGGGATCAAGAGACCCAGTACTTC
CDR3: CASSPIVAGDQETQYF

D: .
V: TRBV6-1
J: TRBJ1-5
size: .
DNA: TGTGCCAGCAGTGAAGGTACGGTGATGTCCCAGCATTTT
CDR3: CASSEGTVMSQHF

D: .
V: TRBV6-1
J: TRBJ1-5
size: .
DNA: TGTGCCAGCAGTGATGGGGGTTTTAATCAGCCCCAGCATTTT
CDR3: CASSDGGFNQPQHF

D: TRBD1
V: TRBV11-2
J: TRBJ2-5
size: .
DNA: TGTGCCAGCAGTTGGGACAGGCAAGAGACCCAGTACTTC
CDR3: CASSWDRQETQYF

D: TRBD1
V: TRBV5-1
J: TRBJ2-7
size: .
DNA: TGCGCCAGCAGCTTGGTGGGGACAGGTCCTAATTACGAGCAGTACTTC
CDR3: CASSLVGTGPNYEQYF

D: .
V: TRBV29-1
J: TRBJ1-2
size: .
DNA: TGCAGCGTTGATAGGGGGGGGAACTATGGCTACACCTTC
CDR3: CSVDRGGNYGYTF

D: .
V: TRBV6-1
J: TRBJ1-2
size: few
DNA: TGTGCCAGCAGGCGAGAGGACAGCTCTAACTATGGCTACACCTTC
CDR3: CASRREDSSNYGYTF

D: TRBD1
V: TRBV5-5
J: TRBJ2-6
size: .
DNA: TGTGCCAGCAGCCTACCCGGGACAGCAACTGGGGCCAACGTCCTGACTTTC
CDR3: CASSLPGTATGANVLTF

D: .
V: TRBV28
J: TRBJ2-2
size: .
DNA: TGTGCCAGTCATTTGGGAAACACCGGGGAGCTGTTTTTT
CDR3: CASHLGNTGELFF